The 23 T cell receptor beta chains below all came from one sample that was sequenced in a study of blood T cell repertoires in COVID-19. Only in-frame clones appear in the TCRdb table, and some are missing; sequencing was by immunoSEQ multiplex PCR. Here the sample spans fewer than 450,000 clones, 87% being singletons. The sequenced material came from peripheral blood. These receptors came from a woman aged 45 to 65 with COVID-19, enrolled during active disease.

The rearrangement links TRBV5-4 to TRBJ1-6; possibly TRBD1 for D (6 bases). CDR3 length: 15 residues. The germline V and J ends were trimmed by 4 bases and 7 bases, with 15 bases remaining between them. Germline assignment: CDR1 SGHNT and CDR2 YYREEE (reference sequence). CDR3 DNA sequence: TGTGCCAGCAGCCATGACAGGACCGGGAATTCACCCCTCCACTTT. Residues: CASSHDRTGNSPLHF.

This rearrangement joins TRBV7-2 to TRBJ2-7, with 7 bases fitting TRBD2. There are 16 residues in the CDR3. CDR1 and CDR2 (germline): SGHTA, FQGNSA. Trimming removed 0 bases from V and 2 bases from J; junction bases left unmatched: 7. CDR3: CASSLAPPSGTYEQYF. In DNA form, the CDR3 reads TGTGCCAGCAGCTTAGCTCCCCCTAGCGGTACCTACGAGCAGTACTTC.

The chain is built from TRBV4-2 and TRBJ2-1; 16 bases line up with TRBD2. The CDR3 spans 20 residues. With V trimmed by 4 bases and J by 1 base, 10 bases remained unmatched. Per the germline V gene, CDR1 is LGHNA and CDR2 is YNFKEQ. CDR3 bases: TGTGCCAGCAGCCGGGGACTAGCGGGAGGGCCGGTGGGGTCCTACAATGAGCAGTTCTTC. It yields the protein CASSRGLAGGPVGSYNEQFF.

This chain links TRBV7-9 with TRBJ2-5, with 9 bases lining up with TRBD1. The trim removed 5 bases at V and 5 bases at J, leaving 9 bases unmatched. Per the germline V gene, CDR1 is SEHNR and CDR2 is FQNEAQ (reference sequence). The CDR3 length is 15 residues. The CDR3 DNA follows: TGTGCCAGCAGCCTACAGGGGGCGCCCGAGGAGACCCAGTACTTC. It specifies CASSLQGAPEETQYF.

This chain links TRBV9 with TRBJ2-3; no clear D gene. V was cut by 3 bases and J by 2 bases, with 10 bases left in between. From germline, CDR1 is SGDLS and CDR2 YYNGEE. The CDR3 runs 14 residues. CDR3 loop: CASSAVPPTDTQYF. DNA for the CDR3: TGTGCCAGCAGCGCAGTCCCGCCCACAGATACGCAGTATTTT. The variable domain in full, with the rest retrieved from reference TRBV9 and TRBJ2-3, is DSGVTQTPKHLITATGQRVTLRCSPRSGDLSVYWYQQSLDQGLQFLIQYYNGEERAKGNILERFSAQQFPDLHSELNLSSLELGDSALYFCASSAVPPTDTQYFGPGTRLTVL.

The chain employs TRBV5-4 and TRBJ2-7; D is undetermined. Germline CDR1 is SGHNT and CDR2 is YYREEE (reference sequence). Trimming took off 7 bases at V and 2 bases at J, with 10 bases between the two ends. There are 12 residues in the CDR3. Here the CDR3 DNA reads TGTGCCAGCGGGCTATTTCCCTACGAGCAGTACTTC. Its translation: CASGLFPYEQYF.

The chain has TRBV6-5 and TRBJ2-5; 8 bases map to TRBD1. CDR3 size: 14 residues. V was clipped by 8 bases and J by 4 bases; unmatched bases: 9. Germline loops: CDR1 MNHEY, CDR2 SVGAGI. CDR3 residues: CASGGQGAGETQYF. The DNA for the CDR3 is TGTGCCAGCGGAGGTCAGGGGGCGGGAGAGACCCAGTACTTC.

This clone came up a few times. The chain combines TRBV6-2 or TRBV6-3 with TRBJ1-6; a possible D gene is TRBD1 (5 bases). This CDR3 has 14 residues. Germline V gives CDR1 MNHEY, CDR2 SVGEGT. Between the trimmed V and J ends, which lost 6 bases and 10 bases, there was a span of 16 bases. In nucleotides, the CDR3 is TGTGCCAGCAGCCGGTGGCAGGGCTTATCACCCCTCCACTTT. This gives the protein CASSRWQGLSPLHF.

The chain joins TRBV6-5 to TRBJ1-4, with TRBD1 identical over 8 bases. This CDR3 comprises 15 residues. Trimming took 6 bases from V and 3 from J; bases not matched to a gene: 6. From germline, CDR1 is MNHEY and CDR2 SVGAGI. In nucleotides, the CDR3 is TGTGCCAGCAGCCTAACAGGGGGGTCTAATGAAAAACTGTTTTTT. It is translated as CASSLTGGSNEKLFF.

The CDR3 is CASSLDRGMNSPLHF. The CDR3 DNA sequence: TGTGCCAGCAGTTTGGACAGGGGGATGAATTCACCCCTCCACTTT. The chain combines TRBV27 with TRBJ1-6; the match to TRBD1 covers 10 bases. Germline CDR1 MNHEY, CDR2 SMNVEV (reference sequence). The CDR3 runs to 15 residues. Losses at the gene ends were 3 bases for V and 7 bases for J; bases not matched to a gene: 3.

The rearrangement uses TRBV29-1 and TRBJ1-1; no clear D gene. Germline V gene lookup returns CDR1 SQVTM and CDR2 ANQGSEA. This CDR3 is 14 amino acids long. The germline V and J ends were trimmed by 6 bases and 2 bases, with 16 bases remaining between them. The CDR3 loop is CSVPGEGTNTEAFF. The CDR3 nucleotides are TGCAGCGTACCCGGGGAGGGTACAAACACTGAAGCTTTCTTT. The full variable domain, completed using reference TRBV29-1 and TRBJ1-1, is SAVISQKPSRDICQRGTSLTIQCQVDSQVTMMFWYRQQPGQSLTLIATANQGSEATYESGFVIDKFPISRPNLTFSTLTVSNMSPEDSSIYLCSVPGEGTNTEAFFGQGTRLTVV.

The chain employs TRBV11-2 and TRBJ1-4, with TRBD1 matching over 8 bases. The germline CDR1 and CDR2 sequences are SGHAT and FQNNGV. This CDR3 has 15 amino acids. The V and J ends lost 5 bases and 8 bases, in that order; junction bases with no gene match: 10. CDR3: CASSPGQAVGEKLFF. CDR3 DNA: TGTGCCAGCAGCCCGGGACAGGCGGTGGGGGAAAAACTGTTTTTT.

Points on this clone: One end of the junction varies from germline; a read error may be responsible. The V gene is TRBV29-1, the J gene TRBJ1-2, with D perhaps TRBD1 (5 bases). This CDR3 contains 15 residues. Germline lookup yields CDR1 SQVTM and CDR2 ANQGSEA. The CDR3 spells CSVEGAFEGDDGYTF. CDR3 coding DNA: TGCAGCGTCGAAGGGGCCTTTGAAGGGGATGATGGCTACACCTTC.

The V call is TRBV4-1, the J call TRBJ1-1, with a tentative D call TRBD1 (6 bases). V lost 3 bases and J 2 bases, leaving 19 bases between the germline ends. This CDR3 region has 17 residues. Germline lookup yields CDR1 MGHRA and CDR2 YSYEKL. This chain's CDR3 is CASSHSVPGQENTEAFF. The DNA of the CDR3 is TGCGCCAGCAGCCACTCAGTCCCGGGACAAGAAAACACTGAAGCTTTCTTT.

The J gene is TRBJ1-2, the V gene TRBV27; 7 bases match TRBD1. V lost 3 bases to trimming and J lost 3 bases; unmatched junction nucleotides: 7. CDR3 length: 15 amino acids. The germline CDR1 and CDR2 sequences are MNHEY and SMNVEV (reference sequence). The CDR3 DNA reads as TGTGCCAGCAGTTTCACGGGACAGTTTGACTATGGCTACACCTTC. This translates into CASSFTGQFDYGYTF.

This clone was seen just once. The chain joins TRBV9 to TRBJ2-1, with D perhaps matching TRBD1 (7 bases). Deletions cut 0 bases from V and 6 bases from J, with 19 bases between. This CDR3 has 17 residues. The germline CDR1 and CDR2 sequences are SGDLS and YYNGEE. The CDR3 nucleotides read TGTGCCAGCAGCGTAGCCCCCCGCGCAGGGGGGAGCAATGAGCAGTTCTTC. Translating it yields CASSVAPRAGGSNEQFF. Combining the CDR3 with reference TRBV9 and TRBJ2-1 gives the whole variable domain DSGVTQTPKHLITATGQRVTLRCSPRSGDLSVYWYQQSLDQGLQFLIQYYNGEERAKGNILERFSAQQFPDLHSELNLSSLELGDSALYFCASSVAPRAGGSNEQFFGPGTRLTVL.

This chain connects TRBV15 to TRBJ2-7, with TRBD2 identical over 10 bases. The V segment lost 3 bases and the J segment 2 bases; nucleotides outside the gene matches: 10. The CDR3 is 17 residues long. Germline V gene lookup returns CDR1 LNHNV and CDR2 YYDKDF (reference sequence). CDR3 DNA: TGTGCCACCAGCAGTGGATTGGGGCTAGCGGGAGCCTACGAGCAGTACTTC. Translated, it gives CATSSGLGLAGAYEQYF.

The V gene is TRBV7-2, the J gene TRBJ1-3, with a tentative D call TRBD1 (6 bases). Germline V gives CDR1 SGHTA, CDR2 FQGNSA. V lost 1 base to trimming and J lost 2 bases, with 12 bases between them. The CDR3 contains 16 residues. CDR3 sequence (DNA): TGTGCCAGCAGCTTAGGACCCAGGGGCACTGGAAACACCATATATTTT. Translating it yields CASSLGPRGTGNTIYF.

The chain recombines TRBV5-1 with TRBJ2-3; a weak D match, TRBD1 (6 bases). Germline V gene data show CDR1 as SGHRS and CDR2 as YFSETQ. Trimming cost V 4 bases and J 6 bases, with 21 bases left between them. This CDR3 has 16 amino acids. The CDR3 spells CASSQTGTPNPDTQYF. The CDR3 DNA follows: TGCGCCAGCAGCCAGACCGGGACACCCAATCCGGATACGCAGTATTTT.

This rearrangement joins TRBV4-1 to TRBJ2-1; D possibly corresponds to TRBD2 (6 bases). V was cut by 0 bases and J by 10 bases, with 13 bases left in between. This CDR3 contains 14 residues. Germline CDR1 is MGHRA and CDR2 is YSYEKL. Here the CDR3 reads CASSQDRFGREQFF. CDR3 nucleotide sequence: TGCGCCAGCAGCCAAGATCGTTTCGGGAGAGAGCAGTTCTTC.

The J gene is TRBJ2-4, the V gene TRBV4-1; TRBD1 is a possible D gene (5 bases). Germline CDR1 MGHRA, CDR2 YSYEKL. The V end lost 4 bases, the J end lost 1 base, and 11 bases lay between the germline ends. CDR3 length: 15 residues. The chain's CDR3 is CASSPQGPAKNIQYF. CDR3 bases: TGCGCCAGCAGCCCGCAGGGTCCCGCCAAAAACATTCAGTACTTC.

The CDR3 DNA reads as TGTGCCAGCAGTTCGGGACAGATCCAAGAGACCCAGTACTTC. Protein product: CASSSGQIQETQYF. The chain has TRBV27 and TRBJ2-5; 7 nucleotides match TRBD1. The CDR3 has 14 residues. J was trimmed by 1 base and V by 4 bases; bases with no gene match: 3. CDR1 and CDR2 (germline): MNHEY, SMNVEV (reference sequence).

The chain has TRBV18 and TRBJ1-1; D might be TRBD1 (5 bases). CDR3 length equals 12 residues. V lost 11 bases, J lost 4 bases, and 14 bases lay in between. Germline V gene lookup returns CDR1 KGHSH and CDR2 LQKENI. The CDR3 region is CAAGSRVTEAFF. DNA for the CDR3: TGTGCCGCGGGGTCCAGGGTCACTGAAGCTTTCTTT.